The 14 T cell receptor beta chains in this list originate from one sample, sequenced in a study of shared T cell receptors in the human thymus. Sequenced by immunoSEQ multiplex PCR; TCRdb stores in-frame clones only, minus some. The sample records about 710,000 clones, around 87% being singletons. These sequences were also reported in another study, on human thymus T cells.

Sequencing was carried out using thymocytes. These receptors came from a boy under two years old with a congenital heart defect.

This chain uses TRBV2 with TRBJ1-2; D is unclear. CDR1 and CDR2 (germline): SNHLY, FYNNEI. V was shortened by 5 bases and J by 1 base, with 17 bases between the two germline ends. The CDR3 loop spans 16 amino acids. The CDR3 sequence: CASSKTGPTVNYGYTF. In DNA form, the CDR3 reads TGTGCCAGCAGTAAAACGGGTCCAACCGTTAACTATGGCTACACCTTC.

The chain joins TRBV5-6 to TRBJ2-7; no reliable D call. The germline gives CDR1 SGHDT, CDR2 YYEEEE. This CDR3 is built from 12 residues. The germline V and J ends were trimmed by 7 bases and 3 bases, with 11 bases remaining between them. The CDR3 is CASAIADYEQYF. CDR3 DNA sequence: TGTGCCAGCGCTATCGCCGACTACGAGCAGTACTTC.

The V call is TRBV4-3, the J call TRBJ2-1, with D maybe TRBD2 (6 bases). The CDR3 extends over 16 amino acids. Germline V lookup: CDR1 LGHNA, CDR2 YSLEER. Trimming took 0 bases from V and 3 from J, leaving 12 bases between them. CDR3 in amino acids: CASSQDRAGIYNEQFF. The CDR3, as DNA: TGCGCCAGCAGCCAAGATAGGGCGGGGATCTACAATGAGCAGTTCTTC.

This clone was counted once. This chain uses TRBV9 with TRBJ2-6, with D possibly being TRBD1 (5 bases). Germline CDR1 and CDR2: SGDLS and YYNGEE. The CDR3 covers 16 residues. V lost 0 bases, J lost 2 bases, and 9 bases lay in between. In DNA, the CDR3 is TGTGCCAGCAGCGTAGGACAGCCCACTGGGGCCAACGTCCTGACTTTC. Translated, it gives CASSVGQPTGANVLTF. Full variable domain (outside the CDR3, taken from reference TRBV9 and TRBJ2-6): DSGVTQTPKHLITATGQRVTLRCSPRSGDLSVYWYQQSLDQGLQFLIQYYNGEERAKGNILERFSAQQFPDLHSELNLSSLELGDSALYFCASSVGQPTGANVLTFGAGSRLTVL.

The chain is built from TRBV7-8 and TRBJ1-2, with D maybe TRBD1 (6 bases). This CDR3 region has 15 residues. V lost 5 bases to trimming and J lost 5 bases, with 18 bases between them. Germline assignment: CDR1 SGHVS and CDR2 FQNEAQ. The CDR3 DNA follows: TGTGCCAGCAGCATCACCTTGGACAGAACTTATGGCTACACCTTC. Its translation is CASSITLDRTYGYTF.

This clone was seen a handful of times. The V and J genes are TRBV19 and TRBJ2-3; 15 bases map to TRBD2. V was clipped by 0 bases and J by 1 base; unmatched bases: 5. Germline CDR1 is LNHDA and CDR2 is SQIVND (reference sequence). The length of the CDR3 is 19 residues. CDR3 nucleotides: TGTGCCAGTAGTATAGAATCGGGACTAGCGGGAGGAGGCACAGATACGCAGTATTTT. It specifies CASSIESGLAGGGTDTQYF.

The V call is TRBV4-3, the J call TRBJ2-3, with 12 bases fitting TRBD2. Germline CDR1 LGHNA, CDR2 YSLEER. The length of the CDR3 is 16 residues. V lost 4 bases to trimming and J lost 2 bases; unmatched junction nucleotides: 4. CDR3 bases: TGCGCCAGCAGCCCTAGCGGGAGGGATATCACAGATACGCAGTATTTT. Protein product: CASSPSGRDITDTQYF.

V is TRBV28 and J is TRBJ2-7; 11 bases align to TRBD1. V lost 6 bases, J lost 6 bases, and 10 bases stayed unmatched. This CDR3 is 15 amino acids long. Germline lookup yields CDR1 MDHEN and CDR2 SYDVKM. CDR3 sequence (DNA): TGTGCCAGCAGACATTCCGGGACAGGGGGGGCCGAGCAGTACTTC. Residues: CASRHSGTGGAEQYF.

As DNA, the CDR3 is TGTGCCAGCAGTCCTGCGACTAGCGGGGGATACAATGAGCAGTTCTTC. Its protein is CASSPATSGGYNEQFF. The chain recombines TRBV28 with TRBJ2-1, with 12 nucleotides matching TRBD2. Trimming removed 5 bases from V and 4 bases from J; junction bases left unmatched: 6. Germline CDR1 MDHEN, CDR2 SYDVKM. The CDR3 runs to 16 residues.

The rearrangement joins TRBV28 to TRBJ1-4, with TRBD1 identical over 7 bases. Germline CDR1 and CDR2: MDHEN and SYDVKM. The CDR3 consists of 16 residues. V shed 3 bases, J shed 4 bases, and the junction held 8 bases outside the gene matches. The chain's CDR3 is CASSFSVRDSNEKLFF. For the CDR3, the DNA is TGTGCCAGCAGTTTTTCCGTCCGGGACAGTAATGAAAAACTGTTTTTT.

The gene calls are TRBV19 and TRBJ1-2, with D maybe TRBD1 (5 bases). Deletions cut 6 bases from V and 8 bases from J, with 16 bases between. In germline, CDR1 is LNHDA, CDR2 SQIVND (reference sequence). CDR3 size: 13 residues. For the CDR3, the DNA is TGTGCCAGTAGCCAGAGGGGAGGAGACGGCTACACCTTC. It yields the protein CASSQRGGDGYTF.

The rearrangement uses TRBV6-5 and TRBJ1-5, with 8 bases identical to TRBD1. V shed 6 bases, J shed 6 bases, and the junction held 10 bases outside the gene matches. CDR1 MNHEY and CDR2 SVGAGI come from the germline V gene. The CDR3 is 15 amino acids. The CDR3 region is CASSLRTGSGQPQHF. CDR3 DNA sequence: TGTGCCAGCAGCCTTCGGACAGGGTCAGGTCAGCCCCAGCATTTT.

This clone is a singleton in its sample. The V call is TRBV15, the J call TRBJ1-1; D may be TRBD1 (5 bases). Germline CDR1 LNHNV, CDR2 YYDKDF (reference sequence). The CDR3 is 17 residues long. Trimming stripped 5 bases from V and 6 bases from J, with 25 bases between. The CDR3 loop is CATSGPLGGAGLAEAFF. Written as DNA, the CDR3 is TGTGCCACCAGCGGGCCTTTGGGAGGAGCAGGGTTGGCTGAAGCTTTCTTT.

Only one count was recorded for this clone. The rearrangement links TRBV6-1 to TRBJ1-1; maybe TRBD1 (6 bases). CDR1 is MNHNS, CDR2 SASEGT, per germline. The CDR3 extends over 13 amino acids. V was pared by 4 bases and J by 5 bases, with 11 bases between. In DNA, the CDR3 is TGTGCCAGCAGTGGATGGGGGCGAACTGAAGCTTTCTTT. Translated, it gives CASSGWGRTEAFF.